This T cell receptor (beta chain) was observed in a study of blood T cell repertoires in COVID-19. Study summary: The United States, Italy and Spain supplied acute and convalescent COVID-19 samples. PBMCs, B-cell-depleted T cells, or T cells were the source of the cDNA or gDNA that made up the material.

This clone appeared a few times. Assay: immunoSEQ multiplex PCR; the TCRdb copy retains only in-frame clones and omits some. The sample consists of 150,000 to 180,000 clones, about 80% of them appearing once. V was pared by 5 bases and J by 7 bases, with 10 bases of the junction left unmatched. Germline CDR1 reads SEHNR; CDR2 reads FQNEAQ (reference sequence). CDR3 length: 14 residues. The sequence came from a woman aged 60-75 years with acute or convalescent COVID-19. The chain carries TRBV7-9 and TRBJ1-1; 7 bases map to TRBD1. Material: peripheral blood. The CDR3 DNA sequence: TGTGCCAGCAGCATACCAGAGGGGGCAAATGAAGCTTTCTTT. Protein product: CASSIPEGANEAFF. The full variable domain, in which reference TRBV7-9 and TRBJ1-1 provide the parts outside the CDR3, is DTGVSQNPRHKITKRGQNVTFRCDPISEHNRLYWYRQTLGQGPEFLTYFQNEAQLEKSRLLSDRFSAERPKGSFSTLEIQRTEQGDSAMYLCASSIPEGANEAFFGQGTRLTVV.